This is a list of T cell receptor beta chains from one sample in a study of T-cell memory formation after mild COVID-19. TCRdb independently ran MiXCR on the 5' RACE reads; one entry per CDR3 protein. The top ten clones hold under 30% of a sample with more than 150,000 distinct CDR3 sequences, about 20% of them seen once. The source material was PBMCs or a T cell subset sorted from them (not recorded which). These receptors originate from an adult woman who had mild COVID-19 (a few samples of this study predate the infection). Cell type and time point are not known. Both conserved end residues are part of each CDR3. The D gene is left open where the match is weak. The size field is filled for only some rows; it gives once, few, many or a size class.

J,size,D,V,CDR3,DNA
TRBJ1-2,-,-,TRBV28,CASSLETRSNYGYTF,TGTGCCAGCAGTTTAGAGACGCGGAGTAACTATGGCTACACCTTC
TRBJ1-5,-,TRBD1,TRBV27,CATGQGVNQPQHF,TGTGCCACCGGACAGGGCGTCAATCAGCCCCAGCATTTT
TRBJ2-1,few,-,TRBV4-1,CASRLANYNEQFF,TGCGCCAGCAGGCTAGCTAACTACAATGAGCAGTTCTTC
TRBJ2-7,few,TRBD1,TRBV29-1,CSVEEVDRGFYEQYF,TGCAGCGTTGAAGAAGTGGACAGGGGGTTCTACGAGCAGTACTTC
TRBJ2-7,few,-,TRBV7-9,CASSYPEGGSSYEQYF,TGTGCCAGCAGCTACCCCGAAGGGGGTAGCTCCTACGAGCAGTACTTC
TRBJ1-1,few,-,TRBV12-3/TRBV12-4,CATAGEGAEAFF,TGTGCCACGGCGGGGGAGGGAGCTGAAGCTTTCTTT
TRBJ1-2,-,-,TRBV12-3/TRBV12-4,CASSSAGHYGYTF,TGTGCCAGCAGTTCAGCAGGACACTATGGCTACACCTTC
TRBJ2-7,once,-,TRBV13,CASSPHSPSYEQYF,TGTGCCAGCAGTCCTCACTCGCCGTCCTACGAGCAGTACTTC
TRBJ1-1,-,-,TRBV12-3/TRBV12-4,CASINKGIMNTEAFF,TGTGCCAGCATCAATAAGGGGATAATGAACACTGAAGCTTTCTTT
TRBJ1-2,few,-,TRBV6-5,CASMGGVYVSGGYTF,TGTGCCAGCATGGGAGGGGTCTATGTTTCCGGAGGCTACACCTTC
TRBJ1-2,few,-,TRBV7-2,CASTHLYNRAGGYTF,TGTGCCAGCACCCACCTCTATAATAGGGCCGGTGGCTACACCTTC
TRBJ2-2,-,TRBD2,TRBV7-6,CASSLDPLSGGAQTGELFF,TGTGCCAGCAGCTTAGATCCCCTCAGCGGGGGGGCCCAGACCGGGGAGCTGTTTTTT
TRBJ2-5,few,-,TRBV18,CASSPDFWDSRETQYF,TGTGCCAGCTCACCCGACTTTTGGGATTCCCGAGAGACCCAGTACTTC
TRBJ1-2,few,-,TRBV7-3,CASSLMGRTDYGYTF,TGTGCCAGCAGCTTGATGGGGAGGACAGACTATGGCTACACCTTC
TRBJ2-7,-,TRBD2,TRBV13,CASSSTGLAGVKQYF,TGTGCCAGCAGCTCGACCGGACTAGCGGGAGTGAAGCAGTACTTC
TRBJ2-1,-,TRBD2,TRBV7-6,CASSLDLLAGGQGFYNEQFF,TGTGCCAGCAGCTTAGATTTACTAGCGGGGGGGCAAGGTTTCTACAATGAGCAGTTCTTC
TRBJ2-7,-,-,TRBV7-6,CASSLAETGYEQYF,TGTGCCAGCAGCTTAGCGGAGACAGGTTACGAGCAGTACTTC
TRBJ1-2,once,-,TRBV7-9,CASSLGAIYNYGYTF,TGTGCCAGCAGCTTAGGGGCCATCTATAACTATGGCTACACCTTC
TRBJ2-3,-,-,TRBV7-9,CASRLGGGPTDTQYF,TGTGCCAGCCGCCTGGGGGGCGGGCCCACAGATACGCAGTATTTT
TRBJ1-2,few,-,TRBV20-1,CSARPPDYGYTF,TGCAGTGCTAGACCCCCGGACTATGGCTACACCTTC
TRBJ2-1,-,-,TRBV27,CASISLEGQFF,TGTGCCAGCATCTCCCTCGAAGGGCAGTTCTTC
TRBJ2-7,many,-,TRBV12-3/TRBV12-4,CASSFSSTGEQYF,TGTGCCAGCAGTTTTTCTTCAACGGGCGAGCAGTACTTC
TRBJ2-3,-,-,TRBV4-2,CASMESYTQYF,TGTGCCAGCATGGAGTCCTATACGCAGTATTTT
TRBJ2-3,-,TRBD2,TRBV19,CASSIGAGAADTQYF,TGTGCCAGTAGTATTGGGGCGGGAGCGGCAGATACGCAGTATTTT
TRBJ2-7,few,-,TRBV6-6,CASASPSESSYEQYF,TGTGCCAGCGCCTCCCCCTCAGAGAGCTCCTACGAGCAGTACTTC
TRBJ2-1,few,-,TRBV7-9,CASSSSGNVHNEQFF,TGTGCCAGCAGCAGTAGCGGAAATGTGCACAATGAGCAGTTCTTC
TRBJ2-3,-,TRBD1,TRBV6-6,CASSYNRGTDTQYF,TGTGCCAGCAGTTATAACAGGGGTACAGATACGCAGTATTTT
TRBJ1-6,-,-,TRBV7-9,CASSSRGGLNSPLHF,TGTGCCAGCAGCTCCCGGGGGGGCTTAAATTCACCCCTCCACTTT
TRBJ2-1,few,-,TRBV5-1,CASSLGREQFF,TGCGCCAGCAGCTTAGGACGGGAGCAGTTCTTC
TRBJ2-2,-,-,TRBV7-2,CASSVTGELFF,TGTGCCAGCAGCGTCACCGGGGAGCTGTTTTTT
TRBJ2-3,-,TRBD2,TRBV7-8,CASSSLAGYTDTQYF,TGTGCCAGCAGCTCTTTAGCGGGATACACAGATACGCAGTATTTT
TRBJ2-3,-,TRBD2,TRBV7-9,CASSGNREELADTQYF,TGTGCCAGCAGCGGGAACCGGGAGGAGCTCGCAGATACGCAGTATTTT
TRBJ1-1,-,TRBD1,TRBV5-5,CASSFVDRGFTEAFF,TGTGCCAGCAGCTTCGTTGACAGGGGTTTCACTGAAGCTTTCTTT
TRBJ2-3,-,TRBD2,TRBV11-2,CASSLGWLAGTDTQYF,TGTGCCAGCAGCTTAGGTTGGCTAGCGGGGACAGATACGCAGTATTTT
TRBJ2-7,-,-,TRBV7-9,CASSPATYEQYF,TGTGCCAGCAGCCCCGCGACCTACGAGCAGTACTTC
TRBJ2-1,-,-,TRBV20-1,CSARYVRDNEQFF,TGCAGTGCTAGATACGTCCGGGACAATGAGCAGTTCTTC
TRBJ1-2,few,TRBD1,TRBV6-6,CASSYTRTGSAPNYGYTF,TGTGCCAGCAGTTACACGAGGACAGGGTCAGCGCCGAACTATGGCTACACCTTC
TRBJ2-7,few,-,TRBV7-9,CASSFDAESYEQYF,TGTGCCAGCAGCTTCGATGCCGAATCCTACGAGCAGTACTTC
TRBJ2-6,few,TRBD2,TRBV6-5,CASTEPFSGRDLGGANVLTF,TGTGCCAGCACCGAACCTTTTAGCGGGAGAGATTTGGGTGGGGCCAACGTCCTGACTTTC
TRBJ2-7,few,TRBD2,TRBV29-1,CSVEDSGRGYEQYF,TGCAGCGTTGAAGATAGCGGGAGGGGTTACGAGCAGTACTTC
TRBJ2-7,-,TRBD2,TRBV6-5,CASRPILAGGPYEQYF,TGTGCCAGCAGGCCTATCCTAGCGGGGGGCCCCTACGAGCAGTACTTC
TRBJ2-2,few,TRBD1,TRBV20-1,CSASPGTGDTGELFF,TGCAGTGCTAGCCCCGGGACAGGGGACACCGGGGAGCTGTTTTTT
TRBJ2-5,few,TRBD1,TRBV6-5,CASSNPGQGYFSETQYF,TGTGCCAGCAGTAATCCCGGACAGGGGTACTTCTCGGAGACCCAGTACTTC
TRBJ2-7,few,-,TRBV20-1,CSARDPYRAYEQYF,TGCAGTGCTAGAGATCCTTACAGAGCCTACGAGCAGTACTTC